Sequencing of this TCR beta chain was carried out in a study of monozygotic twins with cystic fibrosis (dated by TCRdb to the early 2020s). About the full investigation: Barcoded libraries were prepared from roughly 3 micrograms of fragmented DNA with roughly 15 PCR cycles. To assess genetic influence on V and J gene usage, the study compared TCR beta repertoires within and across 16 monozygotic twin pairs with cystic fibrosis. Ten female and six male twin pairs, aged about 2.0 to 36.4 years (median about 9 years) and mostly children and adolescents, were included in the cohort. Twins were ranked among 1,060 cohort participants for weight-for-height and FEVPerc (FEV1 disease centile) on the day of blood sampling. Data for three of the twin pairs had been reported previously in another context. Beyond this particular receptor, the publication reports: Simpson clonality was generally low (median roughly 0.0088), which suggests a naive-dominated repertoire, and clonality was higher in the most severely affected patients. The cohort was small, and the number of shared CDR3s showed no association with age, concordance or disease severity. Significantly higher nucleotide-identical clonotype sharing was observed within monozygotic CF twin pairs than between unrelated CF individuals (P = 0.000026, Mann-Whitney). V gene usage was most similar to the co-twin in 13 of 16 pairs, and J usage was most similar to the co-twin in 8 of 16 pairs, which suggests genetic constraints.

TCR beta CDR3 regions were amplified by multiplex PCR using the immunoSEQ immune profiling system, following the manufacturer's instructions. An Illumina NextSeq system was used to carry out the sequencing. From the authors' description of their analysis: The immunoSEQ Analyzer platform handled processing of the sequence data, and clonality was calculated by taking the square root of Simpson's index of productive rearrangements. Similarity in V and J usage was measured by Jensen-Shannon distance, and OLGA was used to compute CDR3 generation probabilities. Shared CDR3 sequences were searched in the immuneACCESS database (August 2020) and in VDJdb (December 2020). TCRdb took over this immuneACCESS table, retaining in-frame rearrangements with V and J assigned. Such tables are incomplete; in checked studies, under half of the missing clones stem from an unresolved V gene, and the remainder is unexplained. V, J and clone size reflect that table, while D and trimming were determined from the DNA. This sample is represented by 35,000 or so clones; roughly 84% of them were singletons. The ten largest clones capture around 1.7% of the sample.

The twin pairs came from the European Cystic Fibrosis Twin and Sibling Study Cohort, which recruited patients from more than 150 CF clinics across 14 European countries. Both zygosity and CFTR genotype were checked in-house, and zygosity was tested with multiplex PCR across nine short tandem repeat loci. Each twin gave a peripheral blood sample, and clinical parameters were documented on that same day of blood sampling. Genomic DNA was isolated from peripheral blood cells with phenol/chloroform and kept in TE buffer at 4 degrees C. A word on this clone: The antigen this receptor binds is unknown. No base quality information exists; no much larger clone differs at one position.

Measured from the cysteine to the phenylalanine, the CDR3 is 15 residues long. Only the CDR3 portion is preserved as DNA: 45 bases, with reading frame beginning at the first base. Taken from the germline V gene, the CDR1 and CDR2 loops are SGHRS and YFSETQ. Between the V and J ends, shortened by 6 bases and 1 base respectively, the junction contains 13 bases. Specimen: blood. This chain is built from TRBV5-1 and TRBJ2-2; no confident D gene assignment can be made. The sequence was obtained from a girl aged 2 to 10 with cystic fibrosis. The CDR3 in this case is CASTVGGRNTGELFF. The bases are TGCGCCAGCACTGTAGGTGGGCGGAACACCGGGGAGCTGTTTTTT.